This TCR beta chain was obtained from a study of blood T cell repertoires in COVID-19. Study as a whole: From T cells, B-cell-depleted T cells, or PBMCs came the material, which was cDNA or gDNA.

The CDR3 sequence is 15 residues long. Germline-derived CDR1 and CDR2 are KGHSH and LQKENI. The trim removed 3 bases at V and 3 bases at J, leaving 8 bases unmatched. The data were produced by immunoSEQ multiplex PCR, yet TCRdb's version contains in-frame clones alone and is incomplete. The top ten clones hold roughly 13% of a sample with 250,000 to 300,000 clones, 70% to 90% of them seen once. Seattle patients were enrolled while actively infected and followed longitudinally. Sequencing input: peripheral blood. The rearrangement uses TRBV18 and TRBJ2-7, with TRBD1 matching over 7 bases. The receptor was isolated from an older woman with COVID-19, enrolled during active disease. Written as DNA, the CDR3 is TGTGCCAGCTCACCCCGAGGGGGCTTGAACTACGAGCAGTACTTC. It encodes CASSPRGGLNYEQYF.